This record covers a single T cell receptor beta chain. The same CDR3 arises from other DNA sequences in this sample as well. This record belongs to a study of blood T cell repertoires in COVID-19. Turning to the study itself: Nucleic acid was either cDNA or gDNA, and it came from T cells, B-cell-depleted T cells, or PBMCs.

Libraries were prepared by immunoSEQ multiplex PCR; TCRdb keeps only in-frame clonotypes and omits some of them. Of over 55,000 clones listed, 88% were seen once; the top ten hold 4.5% to 6%. Deletions cut 0 bases from V and 10 bases from J, with 12 bases between. Germline V CDR1 and CDR2: SGHDN, FVKESK. The CDR3 extends over 13 amino acids. The receptor was isolated from a human donor in a cohort sampled during active COVID-19. The sample comprised peripheral blood. The chain couples TRBV14 to TRBJ1-1; possible D gene TRBD1, 5 bases. The CDR3 region has the DNA TGTGCCAGCAGCCAAGATCGCACAGGTGGAGCTTTCTTT. Protein product: CASSQDRTGGAFF.